This entry lists 15 T cell receptor beta chains sequenced from one sample in a study of T cells in localized non-small cell lung cancer. Some clones are missing from TCRdb's copy, which holds only in-frame ones; the method was immunoSEQ multiplex PCR. The sample shows more than 1,500 clones, around a fifth of them seen only once. The sequenced sample was normal lung tissue next to the tumor, obtained before any cancer treatment. The receptors stem from a man aged 18 to 50 with stage I lung adenocarcinoma.

The V call is TRBV1, the J call TRBJ1-2. TRBV1 is flagged as a pseudogene. The CDR3 runs to 15 residues. The CDR3 reads CASTLTDGTDYGYTF. For the CDR3, the DNA is TGCGCCAGCACCCTCACGGACGGGACGGACTATGGCTACACCTTC.

The V gene is TRBV28, the J gene TRBJ1-2; 7 positions match TRBD1. J lost 5 bases, V lost 3 bases, and 6 bases had no gene match. CDR1 MDHEN and CDR2 SYDVKM come from the germline V gene. The CDR3 loop spans 14 amino acids. The CDR3 coding sequence is TGTGCCAGCAGTTTTCAGGGACAGTCATATGGCTACACCTTC. It yields the protein CASSFQGQSYGYTF.

The gene calls are TRBV19 and TRBJ1-1; possibly TRBD1 for D (6 bases). Trimming pared 1 base from V and 6 bases from J, leaving 15 bases between. The CDR3 runs to 15 residues. The germline V gene has CDR1 LNHDA and CDR2 SQIVND (reference sequence). CDR3 coding DNA: TGTGCCAGTAGTATAGGGGGGGCGAGGGCCGCTGAAGCTTTCTTT. Residues: CASSIGGARAAEAFF. Looking up the rest from reference TRBV19 and TRBJ1-1 gives the full variable domain: DGGITQSPKYLFRKEGQNVTLSCEQNLNHDAMYWYRQDPGQGLRLIYYSQIVNDFQKGDIAEGYSVSREKKESFPLTVTSAQKNPTAFYLCASSIGGARAAEAFFGQGTRLTVV.

This clone was seen only a few times. The chain is built from TRBV29-1 and TRBJ1-2; D is unresolved. The V gene lost 3 bases and the J gene lost 0 bases, with 8 bases spanning the gap. Germline V lookup: CDR1 SQVTM, CDR2 ANQGSEA. This CDR3 comprises 13 residues. In DNA form, the CDR3 reads TGCAGCGTTGATAAGCAAGCTAACTATGGCTACACCTTC. Translating it yields CSVDKQANYGYTF.

The chain combines TRBV7-6 with TRBJ2-3, with D perhaps TRBD1 (7 bases). Looked up from germline, CDR1 is SGHVS and CDR2 is FNYEAQ. V lost 5 bases and J 0 bases, leaving 12 bases between the germline ends. This CDR3 has 15 residues. The CDR3 spells CASSTTGTSTDTQYF. CDR3 bases: TGTGCCAGCAGCACGACAGGGACTAGCACAGATACGCAGTATTTT.

This clone was detected a few times. The V and J genes are TRBV7-8 and TRBJ1-1, with a tentative D call TRBD1 (6 bases). From germline, CDR1 is SGHVS and CDR2 FQNEAQ. Deletions cut 5 bases from V and 3 bases from J, with 10 bases between. The CDR3 length is 13 residues. CDR3 in DNA: TGTGCCAGCAGCCCCCAGGGGCACACTGAAGCTTTCTTT. This encodes CASSPQGHTEAFF.

This clone was seen more than once but under ten times. CDR3 sequence: CASSFRGFPEETQYF. CDR3 DNA: TGTGCCAGCAGCTTTAGAGGCTTCCCCGAAGAGACCCAGTACTTC. The rearrangement joins TRBV11-3 to TRBJ2-5; the D is unclear. V lost 3 bases and J 3 bases, leaving 14 bases between the germline ends. Germline CDR1 SGHNT, CDR2 YENEEA. This CDR3 contains 15 residues.

This clone is classed as large. The V call is TRBV29-1, the J call TRBJ1-1; 8 nucleotides agree with TRBD1. V trimming: 6 bases; J trimming: 2 bases; junction bases outside the gene matches: 5. The CDR3 is 13 amino acids. Germline CDR1 is SQVTM and CDR2 is ANQGSEA. CDR3 in DNA: TGCAGCGTACAGGGGGTCGGAAACACTGAAGCTTTCTTT. Translating gives CSVQGVGNTEAFF.

The chain combines TRBV29-1 with TRBJ2-1, with TRBD1 identical over 12 bases. The germline gives CDR1 SQVTM, CDR2 ANQGSEA. CDR3 length: 14 amino acids. V lost 6 bases to trimming and J lost 10 bases; unmatched junction nucleotides: 10. Here the CDR3 DNA reads TGCAGCGTCGCCGGGACAGGGGGCTGGAGGGAGCAGTTCTTC. Protein product: CSVAGTGGWREQFF.

By share, this clone counts as medium-sized. Here the CDR3 DNA reads TGTGCCAGCAGCTTAGGGCCAGCTGTTACCTACAATGAGCAGTTCTTC. Protein: CASSLGPAVTYNEQFF. V is TRBV11-3 and J is TRBJ2-1; no clear D gene. This CDR3 spans 16 amino acids. V dropped 1 base and J dropped 2 bases, with 12 bases sitting between them. CDR1 and CDR2 (germline): SGHNT, YENEEA.

V is TRBV19 and J is TRBJ1-1; TRBD1 is a possible D gene (6 bases). Germline loops: CDR1 LNHDA, CDR2 SQIVND (reference sequence). Trimming removed 9 bases at V and 5 bases at J, with 25 bases between. CDR3 length: 16 residues. The CDR3 loop is CASIPALTGGSTEAFF. The CDR3 DNA sequence: TGTGCCAGCATTCCCGCGCTGACAGGAGGGTCGACTGAAGCTTTCTTT.

Only a few counts were recorded for this clone. For the CDR3, the DNA is TGTGCCAGCAGCGAAGGGACAGGGGGCACTGAAGCTTTCTTT. Protein: CASSEGTGGTEAFF. The chain is built from TRBV11-3 and TRBJ1-1; TRBD1 matches 11 bases. The CDR3 has 14 residues. The V gene's germline CDR1 is SGHNT and CDR2 YENEEA. V was pared by 5 bases and J by 4 bases, with 3 bases of the junction left unmatched.

This clone is classed as medium-sized. This chain links TRBV6-8 with TRBJ2-5, with TRBD1 matching over 7 bases. Germline V gives CDR1 MNHGY, CDR2 SAAAGT. The CDR3 sequence is 15 residues long. Trimming took 5 bases from V and 1 from J; bases not matched to a gene: 7. CDR3 in DNA: TGTGCCAGCAGTCCCGGGACAGATCTCCAAGAGACCCAGTACTTC. As protein: CASSPGTDLQETQYF.

This clone has a handful of counts. The chain employs TRBV6-8 and TRBJ1-3, with TRBD1 identical over 9 bases. Germline CDR1 reads MNHGY; CDR2 reads SAAAGT. This CDR3 spans 21 amino acids. J was trimmed by 2 bases and V by 0 bases; bases with no gene match: 17. CDR3 DNA sequence: TGTGCCAGCAGTTACTCCTCCCCCTTATCCGGACAGGGGAAAACTGGAAACACCATATATTTT. Translated, it gives CASSYSSPLSGQGKTGNTIYF.

This clone has more than one count but fewer than ten. The V and J genes are TRBV19 and TRBJ1-1; 7 bases are a match to TRBD1. Germline CDR1 reads LNHDA; CDR2 reads SQIVND (reference sequence). CDR3 length: 17 residues. The V segment lost 6 bases and the J segment 1 base; nucleotides outside the gene matches: 14. CDR3 protein: CASRGVRNRGRNTEAFF. The CDR3 nucleotides read TGTGCCAGTAGGGGGGTTCGAAACAGGGGCAGGAACACTGAAGCTTTCTTT. Full variable domain (missing parts from reference TRBV19 and TRBJ1-1): DGGITQSPKYLFRKEGQNVTLSCEQNLNHDAMYWYRQDPGQGLRLIYYSQIVNDFQKGDIAEGYSVSREKKESFPLTVTSAQKNPTAFYLCASRGVRNRGRNTEAFFGQGTRLTVV.